A selection of T cell receptor beta chains follows, all from one sample in a study of shared clonotypes between healthy human individuals. Some clones are missing from TCRdb's copy, which holds only in-frame ones; the method was immunoSEQ multiplex PCR. The data hold some 1,600,000 clones, with 95% to 99% observed a single time. Sequencing input: naive CD4+ T cells sorted from blood. The receptors shown here come from a man aged 25 to 45 in good health. CDR3s include the opening cysteine and the closing phenylalanine or tryptophan. Each record gives: J gene, D gene, clone size, V gene, CDR3 protein, CDR3 DNA. The D gene is left open where the match is weak. Clone size is shown for a subset of rows, as once, few, many or a class of expanded clone.

J gene: TRBJ2-1; D gene: .; clone size: .; V gene: TRBV2; CDR3 protein: CASSDGLRILNEQFF; CDR3 DNA: TGTGCCAGCAGTGATGGGCTGAGGATCCTCAATGAGCAGTTCTTC
J gene: TRBJ2-1; D gene: TRBD1; clone size: .; V gene: TRBV6-1; CDR3 protein: CASSATGVVNNEQFF; CDR3 DNA: TGTGCCAGCAGTGCGACAGGGGTGGTGAACAATGAGCAGTTCTTC
J gene: TRBJ2-7; D gene: .; clone size: .; V gene: TRBV5-1; CDR3 protein: CASSFKAQGFSYEQYF; CDR3 DNA: TGCGCCAGCAGCTTTAAAGCCCAGGGCTTCTCCTACGAGCAGTACTTC
J gene: TRBJ2-7; D gene: .; clone size: .; V gene: TRBV12-5; CDR3 protein: CASGLEPAGEQYF; CDR3 DNA: TGTGCTAGTGGTTTGGAGCCTGCGGGTGAGCAGTACTTC
J gene: TRBJ2-2; D gene: TRBD2; clone size: .; V gene: TRBV4-3; CDR3 protein: CASSRGLAGGMDTGELFF; CDR3 DNA: TGCGCCAGCAGCCGCGGACTAGCGGGAGGTATGGACACCGGGGAGCTGTTTTTT
J gene: TRBJ2-5; D gene: .; clone size: .; V gene: TRBV30; CDR3 protein: CAWSEGTQYF; CDR3 DNA: TGTGCCTGGAGTGAGGGGACCCAGTACTTC
J gene: TRBJ1-5; D gene: TRBD1; clone size: .; V gene: TRBV4-2; CDR3 protein: CASRRTGGSDNQPQHF; CDR3 DNA: TGTGCCAGCAGAAGGACAGGGGGCTCGGATAATCAGCCCCAGCATTTT
J gene: TRBJ1-5; D gene: TRBD1; clone size: once; V gene: TRBV5-1; CDR3 protein: CASSLTVTGGNQPQHF; CDR3 DNA: TGCGCCAGCAGCTTGACCGTGACAGGGGGCAATCAGCCCCAGCATTTT
J gene: TRBJ2-7; D gene: .; clone size: once; V gene: TRBV5-4; CDR3 protein: CASSFAGTYEQYF; CDR3 DNA: TGTGCCAGCAGCTTTGCAGGGACCTACGAGCAGTACTTC
J gene: TRBJ2-7; D gene: TRBD2; clone size: .; V gene: TRBV6-5; CDR3 protein: CASSYLAWAGAGEQYF; CDR3 DNA: TGTGCCAGCAGTTACCTCGCGTGGGCGGGAGCCGGCGAGCAGTACTTC
J gene: TRBJ2-2; D gene: TRBD2; clone size: .; V gene: TRBV10-3; CDR3 protein: CAISDGTRSTGELFF; CDR3 DNA: TGTGCCATCAGTGATGGGACTAGGTCCACCGGGGAGCTGTTTTTT
J gene: TRBJ2-1; D gene: .; clone size: .; V gene: TRBV9; CDR3 protein: CASSVDPRYEQFF; CDR3 DNA: TGTGCCAGCAGCGTAGACCCAAGATATGAGCAGTTCTTC
J gene: TRBJ2-1; D gene: .; clone size: .; V gene: TRBV7-8; CDR3 protein: CASSLALAYEQFF; CDR3 DNA: TGTGCCAGCAGCTTAGCGCTAGCTTACGAGCAGTTCTTC
J gene: TRBJ2-5; D gene: TRBD1; clone size: .; V gene: TRBV27; CDR3 protein: CASSYRGGETQYF; CDR3 DNA: TGTGCCAGCAGCTACAGGGGTGGGGAGACCCAGTACTTC
J gene: TRBJ1-4; D gene: TRBD1; clone size: .; V gene: TRBV5-1; CDR3 protein: CASSRGTDPGGKLFF; CDR3 DNA: TGCGCCAGCAGCCGGGGGACAGACCCCGGGGGAAAACTGTTTTTT
J gene: TRBJ2-7; D gene: TRBD2; clone size: .; V gene: TRBV5-1; CDR3 protein: CASTLGIGTSLGNEQYF; CDR3 DNA: TGCGCCAGCACCCTTGGAATCGGGACTAGTCTCGGGAACGAGCAGTACTTC
J gene: TRBJ1-2; D gene: .; clone size: .; V gene: TRBV5-1; CDR3 protein: CASSSDTFAGGYTF; CDR3 DNA: TGCGCCAGCAGCTCGGACACATTTGCAGGTGGCTACACCTTC
J gene: TRBJ2-3; D gene: .; clone size: .; V gene: TRBV5-4; CDR3 protein: CASSLRGGGTDTQYF; CDR3 DNA: TGTGCCAGCAGCTTGCGGGGAGGGGGAACAGATACGCAGTATTTT
J gene: TRBJ2-7; D gene: .; clone size: .; V gene: TRBV7-6; CDR3 protein: CASSPTALYEQYF; CDR3 DNA: TGTGCCAGCAGCCCGACTGCCCTCTACGAGCAGTACTTC
J gene: TRBJ2-4; D gene: .; clone size: .; V gene: TRBV25-1; CDR3 protein: CASSESGVKNIQYF; CDR3 DNA: TGTGCCAGCAGTGAATCAGGGGTCAAAAACATTCAGTACTTC
J gene: TRBJ1-1; D gene: .; clone size: .; V gene: TRBV19; CDR3 protein: CASKIRRNTEAFF; CDR3 DNA: TGTGCCAGTAAAATTCGCAGAAACACTGAAGCTTTCTTT
J gene: TRBJ1-5; D gene: .; clone size: .; V gene: TRBV15; CDR3 protein: CATSRVGARQPQHF; CDR3 DNA: TGTGCCACCAGCAGGGTCGGAGCGCGTCAGCCCCAGCATTTT
J gene: TRBJ2-3; D gene: .; clone size: .; V gene: TRBV7-7; CDR3 protein: CASSDVGEIGVRYTDTQYF; CDR3 DNA: TGTGCTAGCAGCGATGTGGGCGAAATAGGTGTTAGGTACACAGATACGCAGTATTTT
J gene: TRBJ2-7; D gene: .; clone size: .; V gene: TRBV9; CDR3 protein: CASSVTDLGAQGYEQYF; CDR3 DNA: TGTGCCAGCAGCGTAACGGATCTGGGGGCGCAGGGTTACGAGCAGTACTTC
J gene: TRBJ1-1; D gene: .; clone size: .; V gene: TRBV28; CDR3 protein: CASSYSGAGLSTEAFF; CDR3 DNA: TGTGCCAGCAGTTACAGCGGGGCGGGGTTGAGCACTGAAGCTTTCTTT
J gene: TRBJ2-1; D gene: TRBD2; clone size: .; V gene: TRBV19; CDR3 protein: CASSPMAGGLYNEQFF; CDR3 DNA: TGTGCCAGTAGTCCGATGGCGGGAGGCCTCTACAATGAGCAGTTCTTC
J gene: TRBJ1-1; D gene: TRBD1; clone size: .; V gene: TRBV19; CDR3 protein: CASRVTSLQGAGEAFF; CDR3 DNA: TGTGCCAGTAGAGTCACATCTTTACAGGGGGCCGGCGAAGCTTTCTTT
J gene: TRBJ2-7; D gene: TRBD2; clone size: .; V gene: TRBV11-2; CDR3 protein: CASSPRTSGPYEQYF; CDR3 DNA: TGTGCCAGCAGCCCGAGGACTAGCGGCCCTTACGAGCAGTACTTC
J gene: TRBJ2-7; D gene: .; clone size: .; V gene: TRBV10-1; CDR3 protein: CASSEGQGYEQYF; CDR3 DNA: TGCGCCAGCAGTGAAGGGCAGGGGTACGAGCAGTACTTC
J gene: TRBJ2-2; D gene: .; clone size: .; V gene: TRBV12-5; CDR3 protein: CASGSRQDDTGELFF; CDR3 DNA: TGTGCTAGTGGTTCCCGACAGGACGACACCGGGGAGCTGTTTTTT
J gene: TRBJ2-5; D gene: .; clone size: .; V gene: TRBV13; CDR3 protein: CASSLKFSVAGRLGETQYF; CDR3 DNA: TGTGCCAGCAGCTTAAAGTTTTCGGTGGCGGGAAGGCTTGGAGAGACCCAGTACTTC
J gene: TRBJ2-5; D gene: .; clone size: .; V gene: TRBV6-5; CDR3 protein: CASRVERGDHNVQYF; CDR3 DNA: TGTGCCAGCAGGGTCGAGAGGGGGGACCATAACGTCCAGTACTTC
J gene: TRBJ2-3; D gene: TRBD2; clone size: .; V gene: TRBV27; CDR3 protein: CASTSGLTYTDTQYF; CDR3 DNA: TGTGCCAGCACCTCGGGACTAACCTACACAGATACGCAGTATTTT
J gene: TRBJ1-3; D gene: .; clone size: once; V gene: TRBV6-4; CDR3 protein: CASSDSLGETGNTIYF; CDR3 DNA: TGTGCCAGCAGTGACTCGCTCGGGGAAACTGGAAACACCATATATTTT
J gene: TRBJ2-1; D gene: TRBD2; clone size: .; V gene: TRBV10-1; CDR3 protein: CASSDSSGRADEQFF; CDR3 DNA: TGCGCCAGCAGTGACTCTAGCGGGAGGGCCGATGAGCAGTTCTTC
J gene: TRBJ1-3; D gene: .; clone size: .; V gene: TRBV2; CDR3 protein: CASIRTEGHTIYF; CDR3 DNA: TGTGCCAGCATAAGAACGGAGGGACACACCATATATTTT
J gene: TRBJ2-3; D gene: TRBD1; clone size: .; V gene: TRBV30; CDR3 protein: CAWGKGDRGTDTQYF; CDR3 DNA: TGTGCCTGGGGCAAAGGGGACAGGGGAACAGATACGCAGTATTTT
J gene: TRBJ2-1; D gene: .; clone size: .; V gene: TRBV7-2; CDR3 protein: CASSLGLGISYNEQFF; CDR3 DNA: TGTGCCAGCAGCTTAGGCCTAGGTATTTCCTACAATGAGCAGTTCTTC
J gene: TRBJ1-3; D gene: .; clone size: .; V gene: TRBV5-6; CDR3 protein: CASSLGGGAGNTIYF; CDR3 DNA: TGTGCCAGCAGCTTGGGTGGAGGGGCTGGAAACACCATATATTTT
J gene: TRBJ2-7; D gene: TRBD1; clone size: .; V gene: TRBV7-6; CDR3 protein: CASSTPGEGQGAFYEQYF; CDR3 DNA: TGTGCCAGCAGCACCCCAGGGGAGGGACAGGGGGCTTTCTACGAGCAGTACTTC
J gene: TRBJ2-3; D gene: TRBD2; clone size: .; V gene: TRBV5-1; CDR3 protein: CASSLDVRGLARDTQYF; CDR3 DNA: TGCGCCAGCAGCTTGGATGTGAGGGGACTAGCAAGAGATACGCAGTATTTT
J gene: TRBJ2-7; D gene: .; clone size: .; V gene: TRBV18; CDR3 protein: CASSSGSTGEQYF; CDR3 DNA: TGTGCCAGCTCGTCAGGCTCTACGGGGGAGCAGTACTTC
J gene: TRBJ2-1; D gene: TRBD2; clone size: .; V gene: TRBV19; CDR3 protein: CASSIIAGGPRNEQFF; CDR3 DNA: TGTGCCAGTAGTATTATAGCGGGAGGGCCAAGGAATGAGCAGTTCTTC
J gene: TRBJ2-3; D gene: .; clone size: .; V gene: TRBV4-1; CDR3 protein: CASSQKTDTQYF; CDR3 DNA: TGCGCCAGCAGCCAAAAGACAGATACGCAGTATTTT
J gene: TRBJ2-2; D gene: .; clone size: .; V gene: TRBV9; CDR3 protein: CASSVAGPGELFF; CDR3 DNA: TGTGCCAGCAGCGTAGCAGGTCCCGGGGAGCTGTTTTTT
J gene: TRBJ1-5; D gene: TRBD1; clone size: .; V gene: TRBV7-9; CDR3 protein: CASSPGQGRQPQHF; CDR3 DNA: TGTGCCAGCAGCCCCGGACAGGGTCGTCAGCCCCAGCATTTT